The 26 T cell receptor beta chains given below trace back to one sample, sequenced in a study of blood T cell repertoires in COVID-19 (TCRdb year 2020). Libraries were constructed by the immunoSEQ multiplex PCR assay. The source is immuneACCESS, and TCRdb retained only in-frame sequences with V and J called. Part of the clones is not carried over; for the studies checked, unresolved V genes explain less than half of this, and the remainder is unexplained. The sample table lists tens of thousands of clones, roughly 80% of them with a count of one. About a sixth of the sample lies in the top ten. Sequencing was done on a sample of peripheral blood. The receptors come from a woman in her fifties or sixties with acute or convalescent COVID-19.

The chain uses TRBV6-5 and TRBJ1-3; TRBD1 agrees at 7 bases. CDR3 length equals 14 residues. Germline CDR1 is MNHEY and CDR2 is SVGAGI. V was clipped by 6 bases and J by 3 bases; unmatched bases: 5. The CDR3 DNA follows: TGTGCCAGCAGCTACGGGGACAGTGGAAACACCATATATTTT. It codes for CASSYGDSGNTIYF.

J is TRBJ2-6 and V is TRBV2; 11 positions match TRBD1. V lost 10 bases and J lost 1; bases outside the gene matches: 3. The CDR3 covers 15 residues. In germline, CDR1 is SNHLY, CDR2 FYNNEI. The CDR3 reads CATGQGASGANVLTF. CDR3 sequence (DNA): TGTGCCACCGGACAGGGGGCATCTGGGGCCAACGTCCTGACTTTC.

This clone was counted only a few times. The CDR3 DNA reads as TGTGCCAGCAGCGTAGGGGACGACAGGAGTACCTACGAGCAGTACTTC. The encoded protein is CASSVGDDRSTYEQYF. V usage is TRBV9 and J usage is TRBJ2-7; tentatively, D is TRBD1 (6 bases). Germline CDR1 is SGDLS and CDR2 is YYNGEE. The V gene lost 0 bases and the J gene lost 2 bases, with 15 bases spanning the gap. The CDR3 loop spans 16 amino acids.

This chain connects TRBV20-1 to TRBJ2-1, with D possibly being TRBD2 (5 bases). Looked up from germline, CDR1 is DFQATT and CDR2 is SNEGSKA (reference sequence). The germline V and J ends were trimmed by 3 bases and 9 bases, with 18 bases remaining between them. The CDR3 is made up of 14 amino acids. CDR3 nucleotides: TGCAGTGCTAGTTACCCCCCCCGTCGGGGTGAGCAGTTCTTC. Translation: CSASYPPRRGEQFF.

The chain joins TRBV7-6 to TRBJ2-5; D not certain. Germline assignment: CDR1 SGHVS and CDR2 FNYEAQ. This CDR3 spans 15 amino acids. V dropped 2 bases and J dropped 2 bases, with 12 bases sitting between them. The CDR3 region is CASSLSPTEQETQYF. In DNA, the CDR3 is TGTGCCAGCAGCTTAAGCCCGACTGAACAAGAGACCCAGTACTTC.

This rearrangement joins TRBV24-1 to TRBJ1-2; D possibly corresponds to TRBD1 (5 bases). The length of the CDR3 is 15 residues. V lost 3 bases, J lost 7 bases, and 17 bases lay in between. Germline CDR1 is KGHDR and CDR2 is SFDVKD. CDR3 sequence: CATSDRKEGRVGYTF. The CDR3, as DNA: TGTGCCACCAGTGATCGAAAGGAGGGACGGGTTGGCTACACCTTC.

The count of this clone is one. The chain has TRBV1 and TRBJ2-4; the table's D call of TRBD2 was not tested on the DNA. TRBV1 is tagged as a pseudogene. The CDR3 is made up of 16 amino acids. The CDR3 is CTSSQEPGGGGYIQYF. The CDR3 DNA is TGCACCAGCAGCCAAGAACCGGGGGGCGGTGGTTACATTCAGTACTTC.

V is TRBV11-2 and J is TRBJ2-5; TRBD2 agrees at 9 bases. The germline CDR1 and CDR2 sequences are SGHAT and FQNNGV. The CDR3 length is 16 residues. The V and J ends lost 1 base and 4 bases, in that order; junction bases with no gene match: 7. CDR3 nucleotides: TGTGCCAGCAGCTTAGGTGCGGGGGGGCATATAGAGACCCAGTACTTC. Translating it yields CASSLGAGGHIETQYF.

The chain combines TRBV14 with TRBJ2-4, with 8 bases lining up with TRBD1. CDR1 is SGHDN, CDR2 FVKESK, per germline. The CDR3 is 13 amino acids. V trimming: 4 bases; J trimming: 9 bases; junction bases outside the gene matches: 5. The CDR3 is CASSRMTGAIQYF. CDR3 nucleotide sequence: TGTGCCAGCAGCCGCATGACAGGGGCCATTCAGTACTTC.

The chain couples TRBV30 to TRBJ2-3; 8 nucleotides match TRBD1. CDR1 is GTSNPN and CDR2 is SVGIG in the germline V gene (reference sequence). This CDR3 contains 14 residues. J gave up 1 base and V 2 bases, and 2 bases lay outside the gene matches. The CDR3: CAWSSGQGTDTQYF. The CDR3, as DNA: TGTGCCTGGAGTTCGGGACAGGGCACAGATACGCAGTATTTT.

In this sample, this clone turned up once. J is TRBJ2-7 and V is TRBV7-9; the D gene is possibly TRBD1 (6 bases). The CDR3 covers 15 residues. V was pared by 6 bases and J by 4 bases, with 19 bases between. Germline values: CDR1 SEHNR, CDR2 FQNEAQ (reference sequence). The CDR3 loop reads CASSWAGARTYEQYF. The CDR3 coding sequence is TGTGCCAGCAGTTGGGCAGGGGCGAGGACTTACGAGCAGTACTTC.

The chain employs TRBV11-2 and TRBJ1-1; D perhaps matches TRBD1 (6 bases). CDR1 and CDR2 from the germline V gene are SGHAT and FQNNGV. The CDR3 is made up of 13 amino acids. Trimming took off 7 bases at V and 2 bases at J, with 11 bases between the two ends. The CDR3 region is CASKGRGNTEAFF. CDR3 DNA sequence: TGTGCCAGCAAGGGCAGGGGAAACACTGAAGCTTTCTTT. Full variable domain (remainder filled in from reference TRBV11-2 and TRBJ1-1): EAGVAQSPRYKIIEKRQSVAFWCNPISGHATLYWYQQILGQGPKLLIQFQNNGVVDDSQLPKDRFSAERLKGVDSTLKIQPAKLEDSAVYLCASKGRGNTEAFFGQGTRLTVV.

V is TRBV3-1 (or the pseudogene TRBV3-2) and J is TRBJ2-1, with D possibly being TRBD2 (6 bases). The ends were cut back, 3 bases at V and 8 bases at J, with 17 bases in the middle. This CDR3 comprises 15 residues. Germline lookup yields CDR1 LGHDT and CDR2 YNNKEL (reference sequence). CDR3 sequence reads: CASSHDPGGTYEQFF. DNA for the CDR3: TGTGCCAGCAGCCATGACCCAGGAGGGACCTATGAGCAGTTCTTC.

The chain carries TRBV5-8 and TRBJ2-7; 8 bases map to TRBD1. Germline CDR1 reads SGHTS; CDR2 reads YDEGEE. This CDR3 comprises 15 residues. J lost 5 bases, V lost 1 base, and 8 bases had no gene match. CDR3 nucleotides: TGTGCCAGCAGCTTGTCCGGACAGGGCTGGAACGAGCAGTACTTC. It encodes CASSLSGQGWNEQYF.

CDR3 in DNA: TGCAGCGTTGAAGTGGCCACAGATACGCAGTATTTT. This codes for CSVEVATDTQYF. V and J are TRBV29-1 and TRBJ2-3; D not resolved. The CDR3 sequence is 12 residues long. Germline values: CDR1 SQVTM, CDR2 ANQGSEA. Between the trimmed V and J ends, which lost 1 base and 2 bases, there was a span of 4 bases.

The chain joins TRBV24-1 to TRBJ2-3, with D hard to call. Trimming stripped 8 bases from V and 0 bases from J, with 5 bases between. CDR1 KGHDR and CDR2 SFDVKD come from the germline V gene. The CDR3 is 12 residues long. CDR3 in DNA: TGTGCCACCAAATCTAGCACAGATACGCAGTATTTT. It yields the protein CATKSSTDTQYF.

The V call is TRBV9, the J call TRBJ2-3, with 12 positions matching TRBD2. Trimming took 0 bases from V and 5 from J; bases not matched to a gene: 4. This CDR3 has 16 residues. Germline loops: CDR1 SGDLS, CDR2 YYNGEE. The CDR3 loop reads CASSVGLAGAGDTQYF. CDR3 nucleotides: TGTGCCAGCAGCGTAGGACTAGCGGGGGCGGGAGATACGCAGTATTTT.

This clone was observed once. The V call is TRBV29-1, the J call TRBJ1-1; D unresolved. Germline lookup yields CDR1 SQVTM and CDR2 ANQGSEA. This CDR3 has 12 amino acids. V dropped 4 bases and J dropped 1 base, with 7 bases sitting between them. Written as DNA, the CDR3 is TGCAGCGTTGTGGCTGGGAACACTGAAGCTTTCTTT. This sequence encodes CSVVAGNTEAFF.

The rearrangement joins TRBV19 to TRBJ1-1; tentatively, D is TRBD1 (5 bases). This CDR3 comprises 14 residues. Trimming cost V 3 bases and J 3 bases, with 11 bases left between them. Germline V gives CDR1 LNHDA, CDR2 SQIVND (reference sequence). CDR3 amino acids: CASSIGQGYTEAFF. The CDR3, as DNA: TGTGCCAGTAGTATTGGCCAGGGTTACACTGAAGCTTTCTTT.

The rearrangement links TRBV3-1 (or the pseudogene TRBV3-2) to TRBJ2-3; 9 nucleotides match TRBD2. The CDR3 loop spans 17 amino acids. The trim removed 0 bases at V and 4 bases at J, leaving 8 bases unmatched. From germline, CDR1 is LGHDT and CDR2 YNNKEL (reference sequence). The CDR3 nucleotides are TGTGCCAGCAGCCAAGATCGGAGCGGGGGGAGGGCAGATACGCAGTATTTT. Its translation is CASSQDRSGGRADTQYF.

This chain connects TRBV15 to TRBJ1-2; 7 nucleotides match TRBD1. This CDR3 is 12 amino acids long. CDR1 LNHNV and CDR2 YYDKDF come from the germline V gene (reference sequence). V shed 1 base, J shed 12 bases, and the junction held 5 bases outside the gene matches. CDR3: CATSRVGGWHTF. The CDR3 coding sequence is TGTGCCACCAGCAGAGTAGGGGGCTGGCACACCTTC.

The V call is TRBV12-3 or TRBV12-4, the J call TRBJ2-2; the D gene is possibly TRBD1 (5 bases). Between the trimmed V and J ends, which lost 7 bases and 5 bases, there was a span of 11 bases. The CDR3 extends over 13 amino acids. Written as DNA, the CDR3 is TGTGCCAGCATCTCCCAGGGAACCGGGGAGCTGTTTTTT. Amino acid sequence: CASISQGTGELFF.

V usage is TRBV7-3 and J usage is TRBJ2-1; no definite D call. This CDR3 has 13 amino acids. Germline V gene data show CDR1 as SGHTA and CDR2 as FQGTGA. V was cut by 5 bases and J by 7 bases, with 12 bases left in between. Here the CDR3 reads CASSANQENEQFF. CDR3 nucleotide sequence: TGTGCCAGCAGCGCGAACCAGGAAAATGAGCAGTTCTTC.

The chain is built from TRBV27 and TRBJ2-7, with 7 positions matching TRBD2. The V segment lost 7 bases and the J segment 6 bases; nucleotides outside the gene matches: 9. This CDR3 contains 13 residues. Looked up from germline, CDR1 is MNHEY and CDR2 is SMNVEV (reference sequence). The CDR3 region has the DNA TGTGCCAGCAAGCCGGGGGGAGTATCCGAGCAGTACTTC. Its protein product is CASKPGGVSEQYF.

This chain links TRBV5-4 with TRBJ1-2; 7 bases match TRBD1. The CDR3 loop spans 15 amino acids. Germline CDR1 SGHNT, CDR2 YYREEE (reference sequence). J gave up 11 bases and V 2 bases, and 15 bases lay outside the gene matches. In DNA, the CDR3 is TGTGCCAGCAGCTTTCGTCGGGACAGCCCGCTTAGGTACACCTTC. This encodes CASSFRRDSPLRYTF.

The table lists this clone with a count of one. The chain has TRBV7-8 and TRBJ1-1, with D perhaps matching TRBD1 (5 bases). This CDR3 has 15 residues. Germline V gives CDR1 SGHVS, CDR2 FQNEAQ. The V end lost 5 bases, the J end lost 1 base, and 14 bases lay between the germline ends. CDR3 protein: CASSATSQGNTEAFF. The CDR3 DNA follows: TGTGCCAGCAGCGCTACAAGCCAGGGGAACACTGAAGCTTTCTTT.